Each of the 9 T cell receptor beta chains below was sequenced from the same sample in a study of PD-1 blockade in classical Hodgkin lymphoma. Regarding time point: cycle 4 day 1 (C4D1), after around six weeks of nivolumab. No patient escaped relapse after autologous stem cell transplantation, and brentuximab vedotin exposure varied. By magnetic negative selection, CD4+ T cells were purified from thawed PBMCs. Clones were read by immunoSEQ multiplex PCR, and TCRdb kept only the in-frame ones, dropping some. The repertoire includes tens of thousands of clones, approximately 90% of them detected once, and 0.25% to 0.35% sits in the top ten. The sample here was CD4+ T cells from blood, taken before the fourth cycle of nivolumab. The receptors here all came from a human donor with classical Hodgkin lymphoma.

This sequence joins TRBV9 and TRBJ1-5, with D unclear. From germline, CDR1 is SGDLS and CDR2 YYNGEE. V lost 3 bases and J lost 4, with 14 bases in between. CDR3 length equals 15 residues. For the CDR3, the DNA is TGTGCCAGCAGCGCCGAGGGCAGGCCAAATCAGCCCCAGCATTTT. Translating it yields CASSAEGRPNQPQHF.

The J gene is TRBJ2-5, the V gene TRBV2; 7 nucleotides agree with TRBD2. The CDR3 loop spans 14 amino acids. The V segment lost 6 bases and the J segment 5 bases; nucleotides outside the gene matches: 9. CDR1 is SNHLY, CDR2 FYNNEI, per germline. CDR3 in amino acids: CASRPGGEGETQYF. The CDR3 bases are TGTGCCAGCAGGCCTGGGGGGGAGGGGGAGACCCAGTACTTC.

The rearrangement uses TRBV28 and TRBJ1-5; the D gene is possibly TRBD1 (6 bases). The CDR3 loop spans 14 amino acids. Germline CDR1 reads MDHEN; CDR2 reads SYDVKM. The ends were cut back, 4 bases at V and 11 bases at J, with 18 bases in the middle. Here the CDR3 reads CASSYQDGGTAQHF. In DNA form, the CDR3 reads TGTGCCAGCAGTTACCAAGACGGGGGCACGGCCCAGCATTTT.

This clone was seen more than once but under ten times. The rearrangement uses TRBV5-1 and TRBJ2-3; D not resolved. Trimming took 1 base from V and 2 from J, leaving 11 bases between them. The CDR3 runs 15 residues. Germline loops: CDR1 SGHRS, CDR2 YFSETQ. The CDR3 DNA reads as TGCGCCAGCAGCTTGCTGGGTTACGACACAGATACGCAGTATTTT. This sequence encodes CASSLLGYDTDTQYF.

This chain connects TRBV9 to TRBJ2-3; D may be TRBD1 (5 bases). The V end was cut by 3 bases, the J end by 2 bases, with 16 bases between. Germline V gene lookup returns CDR1 SGDLS and CDR2 YYNGEE. The CDR3 runs to 16 residues. The CDR3 is CASSATGNTITDTQYF. Here the CDR3 DNA reads TGTGCCAGCAGCGCCACAGGTAACACTATCACAGATACGCAGTATTTT.

This clone came up a few times. This chain links TRBV30 with TRBJ1-1, with a possible D match to TRBD1 (5 bases). The germline V and J ends were trimmed by 1 base and 2 bases, with 5 bases remaining between them. Germline V gives CDR1 GTSNPN, CDR2 SVGIG (reference sequence). The CDR3 has 12 residues. Here the CDR3 reads CAWSGDNTEAFF. The CDR3 bases are TGTGCCTGGAGTGGGGACAACACTGAAGCTTTCTTT. Filled out from reference TRBV30 and TRBJ1-1, the complete variable domain reads SQTIHQWPATLVQPVGSPLSLECTVEGTSNPNLYWYRQAAGRGLQLLFYSVGIGQISSEVPQNLSASRPQDRQFILSSKKLLLSDSGFYLCAWSGDNTEAFFGQGTRLTVV.

This chain uses TRBV5-1 with TRBJ2-1; 7 bases agree with TRBD2. Per germline, CDR1 SGHRS and CDR2 YFSETQ. The ends lost 1 base at V and 0 bases at J; junction bases unmatched: 7. The CDR3 sequence is 17 residues long. The DNA of the CDR3 is TGCGCCAGCAGCTTGTTTGGAGCGGGGAGCTCCTACAATGAGCAGTTCTTC. This sequence encodes CASSLFGAGSSYNEQFF.

The rearrangement links TRBV6-5 to TRBJ2-1; unclear D gene. V was cut by 5 bases and J by 10 bases, with 15 bases left in between. CDR1 MNHEY and CDR2 SVGAGI come from the germline V gene. CDR3 length: 13 amino acids. CDR3 loop: CASSIDHIGEQFF. CDR3 DNA: TGTGCCAGCAGTATCGATCACATTGGGGAGCAGTTCTTC.

This clone was seen just once. This chain connects TRBV7-9 to TRBJ2-1; 9 nucleotides agree with TRBD2. The CDR3 contains 15 residues. The V segment lost 4 bases and the J segment 4 bases; nucleotides outside the gene matches: 5. Germline CDR1 and CDR2: SEHNR and FQNEAQ (reference sequence). The CDR3 DNA is TGTGCCAGCAGCTCCCCGGCGGGAGGGTACAATGAGCAGTTCTTC. This encodes CASSSPAGGYNEQFF.